The T cell receptor (beta chain) under discussion was sequenced for a study of molecular identifiers for immune sequencing clone quantification (dated by TCRdb to the late 2010s). Broadly, across the study: For a replicate experiment, RNA from around 20,000 or 100,000 naive CD8 T cells was divided into five aliquots, of which four were sequenced. This methods study used CD8 T cells to benchmark TCR RNA copy counting and molecular-identifier clustering-based TCR repertoire sequencing (MIDCIRS).

The library was built by means of PCR. Data came from an Illumina HiSeq 4000. Preparation of bulk TCR libraries followed a previously described approach, with the TCR primers listed in Table S5. Purification of total RNA was performed with the Qiagen AllPrep DNA/RNA kit. Reads from multiple sequencing runs of the same library were pooled before analysis. Processing in the source paper ran as follows. Reads were retained only if their TCR constant sequence matched exactly, and those retained reads were trimmed to 150 nt and grouped according to their 12-nt molecular barcodes. Reads within each barcode group were sub-clustered using a 15% Levenshtein threshold, and quality-weighted consensus sequences were constructed for each RNA molecule. Non-functional sequences were filtered out, along with any lower-count sequence sitting one edit away from another sequence. Based on a fit of two negative binomial distributions, barcode sub-clusters having less than 20% of the maximum read count were discarded. Starting from the raw public reads, TCRdb applied fastp trimming at Q25, assembled clones with MiXCR and retained in-frame beta chains. For every CDR3 protein sequence, its rows merge into one entry that carries the most common genes and DNA. The V and J calls shown here were made by TCRdb, not taken from the authors' results. The sample has about 54,000 distinct CDR3 sequences on record, under 30% of them singletons. Of the sample, approximately 1.9% is held by the ten largest clones.

V gives up 5 bases and J gives up 5 bases, and the segment between their germline ends measures 21 bases. The CDR3 goes from the cysteine to the phenylalanine over 16 residues. The read is trimmed to its CDR3 DNA, 48 bases read in frame from base 1. The germline V gene sets CDR1 to SGHAT and CDR2 to FQNNGV. In its sample, this clonotype was seen a few times. The antigen it binds to is not known. Base-call qualities are not available, and no considerably larger clone is one nucleotide away. Libraries of naive CD8 T cells were generated from about 19,000 to 1,100,000 sorted cells, with 10%, 30% or 50% of the purified RNA used. Naive CD8 T cells, defined as CD8+CD4-CCR7+CD45RA+, were FACS-sorted into RLT Plus buffer on a BD FACSAria II. To test detection sensitivity, Jurkat RNA equivalent to about ten TCR copies was spiked into samples of roughly 19,000-1,000,000 naive CD8 T cells. Enrichment of CD8 T cells was performed with RosetteSep CD8+ T Cell Enrichment Cocktail and Ficoll-Paque, after which ACK red cell lysis was carried out.

Overall study results and their limits: Highly expanded clone sizes could be underestimated if identical TCR molecules share a barcode. The naive libraries included spiked-in Jurkat TCR RNA (fewer than 11 copies' worth), and this Jurkat TCR RNA is not part of the donor repertoire. When barcode sub-clustering was not used, chimeric consensus sequences inflated TCR diversity, with chimeras reaching as high as 47%. In CMV-specific effector cells, clones with more than 20 RNA copies accounted for over 99% of molecules, whereas in naive cells such clones accounted for under 1%. Modeling estimated about 2.8 recovered TCR RNA copies per cell, compared with roughly 10 by digital PCR, which implies about 30% capture efficiency. Even against a background of about a million naive CD8 T cells, spiked-in Jurkat TCR RNA amounting to a single cell's worth was reported to be detectable.

The sample taken for sequencing was naive CD8+ T cells from blood, with Jurkat cell RNA spiked in. What this sample's cell subset or site label stands for: FACS-sorted CD8+CD4-CCR7+CD45RA+ naive T cells. Recombination connected TRBV11-2 to TRBJ2-5; matching of 7 bases hints at TRBD2 as the D gene. The sequence came from a human donor in good health. Some libraries in this study had Jurkat cell RNA spiked in. The nucleotide sequence is given as TGTGCCAGCAGCCCCGGGTCGGGGGGCCCTTTGGAGACCCAGTACTTC. This gives the protein CASSPGSGGPLETQYF.